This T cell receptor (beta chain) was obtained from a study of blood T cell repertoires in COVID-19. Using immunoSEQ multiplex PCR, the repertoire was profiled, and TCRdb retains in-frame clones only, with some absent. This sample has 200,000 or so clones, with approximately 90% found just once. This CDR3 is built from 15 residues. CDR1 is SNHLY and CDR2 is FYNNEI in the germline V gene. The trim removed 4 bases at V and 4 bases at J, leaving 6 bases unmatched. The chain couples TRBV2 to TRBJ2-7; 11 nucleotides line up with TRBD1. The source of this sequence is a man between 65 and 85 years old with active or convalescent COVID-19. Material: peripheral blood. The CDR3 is CASSAGTGGFYEQYF. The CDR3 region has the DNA TGTGCCAGCAGTGCCGGGACAGGGGGGTTTTACGAGCAGTACTTC.